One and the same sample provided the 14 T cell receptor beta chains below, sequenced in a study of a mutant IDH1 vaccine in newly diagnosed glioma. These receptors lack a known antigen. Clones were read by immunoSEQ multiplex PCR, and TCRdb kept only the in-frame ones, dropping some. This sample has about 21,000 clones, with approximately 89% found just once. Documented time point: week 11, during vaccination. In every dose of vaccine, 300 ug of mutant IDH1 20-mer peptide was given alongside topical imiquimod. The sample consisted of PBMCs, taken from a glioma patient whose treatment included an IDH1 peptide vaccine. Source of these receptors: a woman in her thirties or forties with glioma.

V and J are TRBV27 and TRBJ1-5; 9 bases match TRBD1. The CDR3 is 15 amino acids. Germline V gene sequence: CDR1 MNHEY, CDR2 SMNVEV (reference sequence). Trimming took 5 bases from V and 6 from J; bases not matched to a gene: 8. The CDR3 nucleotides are TGTGCCAGCAGTCCAAGGGACAGGGCACGTCAGCCCCAGCATTTT. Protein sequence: CASSPRDRARQPQHF.

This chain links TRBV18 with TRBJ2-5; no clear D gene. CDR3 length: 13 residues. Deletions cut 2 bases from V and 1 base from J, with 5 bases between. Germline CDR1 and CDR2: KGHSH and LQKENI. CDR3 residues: CASSPGIQETQYF. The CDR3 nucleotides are TGTGCCAGCTCACCAGGGATCCAAGAGACCCAGTACTTC.

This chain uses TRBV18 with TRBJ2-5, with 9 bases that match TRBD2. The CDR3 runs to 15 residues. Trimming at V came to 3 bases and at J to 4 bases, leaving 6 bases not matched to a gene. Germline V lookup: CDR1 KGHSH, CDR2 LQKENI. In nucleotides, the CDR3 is TGTGCCAGCTCACCTCCGGTTAGCGGGAGAGAGACCCAGTACTTC. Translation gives CASSPPVSGRETQYF.

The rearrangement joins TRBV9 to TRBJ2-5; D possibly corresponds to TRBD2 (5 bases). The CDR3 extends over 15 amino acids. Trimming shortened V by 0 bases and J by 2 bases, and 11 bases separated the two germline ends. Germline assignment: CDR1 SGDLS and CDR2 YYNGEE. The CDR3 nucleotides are TGTGCCAGCAGCGTAGGCGGACTGAGGCAAGAGACCCAGTACTTC. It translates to CASSVGGLRQETQYF.

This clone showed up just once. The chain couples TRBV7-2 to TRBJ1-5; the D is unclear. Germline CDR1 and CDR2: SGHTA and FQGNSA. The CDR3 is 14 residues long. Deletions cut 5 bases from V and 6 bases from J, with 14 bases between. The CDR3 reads CASSHQSSTQPQHF. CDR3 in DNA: TGTGCCAGCAGCCACCAATCGAGTACTCAGCCCCAGCATTTT.

In DNA form, the CDR3 reads TGTGCCAGCAGCGTAGAGGGCCGGGATCAGCCCCAGCATTTT. Translation: CASSVEGRDQPQHF. J is TRBJ1-5 and V is TRBV9; D not resolved. The CDR3 consists of 14 residues. Trimming removed 0 bases at V and 5 bases at J, with 9 bases between. From germline, CDR1 is SGDLS and CDR2 YYNGEE.

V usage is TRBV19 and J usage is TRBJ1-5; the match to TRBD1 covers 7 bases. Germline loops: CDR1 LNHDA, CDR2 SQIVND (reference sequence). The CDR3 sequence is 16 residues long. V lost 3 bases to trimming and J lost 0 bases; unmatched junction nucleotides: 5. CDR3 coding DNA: TGTGCCAGTAGTATTCAGGGGGGGATTAGCAATCAGCCCCAGCATTTT. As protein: CASSIQGGISNQPQHF.

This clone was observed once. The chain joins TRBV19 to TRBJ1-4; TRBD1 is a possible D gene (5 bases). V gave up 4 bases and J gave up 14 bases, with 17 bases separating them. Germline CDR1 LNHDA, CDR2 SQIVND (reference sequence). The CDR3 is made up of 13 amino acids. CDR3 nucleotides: TGTGCCAGTAGTAATAGGGGAACAGATCGGCTGTTTTTT. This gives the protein CASSNRGTDRLFF. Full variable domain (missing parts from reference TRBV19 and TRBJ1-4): DGGITQSPKYLFRKEGQNVTLSCEQNLNHDAMYWYRQDPGQGLRLIYYSQIVNDFQKGDIAEGYSVSREKKESFPLTVTSAQKNPTAFYLCASSNRGTDRLFFGSGTQLSVL.

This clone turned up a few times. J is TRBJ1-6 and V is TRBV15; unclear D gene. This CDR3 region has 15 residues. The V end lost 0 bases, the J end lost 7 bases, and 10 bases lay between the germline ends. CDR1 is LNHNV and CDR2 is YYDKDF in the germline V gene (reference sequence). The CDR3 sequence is CATSREGFENSPLHF. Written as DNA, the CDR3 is TGTGCCACCAGCAGAGAGGGGTTTGAGAATTCACCCCTCCACTTT.

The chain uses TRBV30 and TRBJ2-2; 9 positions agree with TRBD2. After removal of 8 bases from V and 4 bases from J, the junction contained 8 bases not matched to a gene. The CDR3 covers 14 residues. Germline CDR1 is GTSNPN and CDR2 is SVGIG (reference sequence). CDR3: CARATSGTTGELFF. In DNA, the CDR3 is TGTGCCCGTGCGACTAGCGGAACCACCGGGGAGCTGTTTTTT.

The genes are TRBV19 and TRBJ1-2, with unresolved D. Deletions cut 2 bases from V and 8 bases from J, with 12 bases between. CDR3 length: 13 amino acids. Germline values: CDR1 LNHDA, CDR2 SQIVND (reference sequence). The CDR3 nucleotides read TGTGCCAGTAGTATAATCGGACTGGGCGGCTACACCTTC. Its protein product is CASSIIGLGGYTF.

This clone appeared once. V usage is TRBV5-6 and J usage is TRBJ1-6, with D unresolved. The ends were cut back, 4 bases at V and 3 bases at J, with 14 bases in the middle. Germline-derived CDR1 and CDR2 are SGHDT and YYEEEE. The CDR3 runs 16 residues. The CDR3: CASSPSTGSYNSPLHF. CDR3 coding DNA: TGTGCCAGCAGCCCGAGTACGGGGAGCTATAATTCACCCCTCCACTTT.

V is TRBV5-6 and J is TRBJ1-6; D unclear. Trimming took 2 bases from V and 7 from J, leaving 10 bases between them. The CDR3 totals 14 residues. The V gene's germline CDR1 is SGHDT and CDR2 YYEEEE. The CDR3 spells CASSFPTGNSPLHF. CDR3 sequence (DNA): TGTGCCAGCAGCTTCCCGACCGGAAATTCACCCCTCCACTTT.

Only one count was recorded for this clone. CDR3 protein: CASSYRDHTTDTQYF. As DNA, the CDR3 is TGCGCCAGCAGTTACCGGGACCATACCACAGATACGCAGTATTTT. This chain joins TRBV5-1 and TRBJ2-3; the D gene could be TRBD1 or TRBD2 (5 bases each). This CDR3 is 15 amino acids long. Germline V CDR1 and CDR2: SGHRS, YFSETQ. Trimming pared 5 bases from V and 2 bases from J, leaving 15 bases between.